The 27 T cell receptor beta chains reported below all come from one sample, sequenced in a study of blood T cell repertoires in COVID-19. The method was immunoSEQ multiplex PCR; TCRdb's version includes in-frame clones alone and lacks a portion of them. The sample includes 40,000 to 50,000 clones, 86% of them seen just once. Sequencing input: peripheral blood. These receptor sequences come from a woman aged 55-69 years with acute or convalescent COVID-19.

The rearrangement links TRBV27 to TRBJ2-1; 9 positions match TRBD1. CDR1 is MNHEY and CDR2 is SMNVEV in the germline V gene (reference sequence). The CDR3 loop spans 15 amino acids. With V trimmed by 5 bases and J by 2 bases, 4 bases remained unmatched. The CDR3 sequence is CASSPDRGPYNEQFF. The CDR3 coding sequence is TGTGCCAGCAGTCCGGACAGGGGTCCCTACAATGAGCAGTTCTTC.

The gene calls are TRBV9 and TRBJ2-3; TRBD2 agrees at 13 bases. This CDR3 comprises 14 residues. Germline lookup yields CDR1 SGDLS and CDR2 YYNGEE. The V segment lost 4 bases and the J segment 9 bases; nucleotides outside the gene matches: 5. The CDR3 spells CASSPRTSGGTQYF. The CDR3 DNA sequence: TGTGCCAGCAGCCCCAGGACTAGCGGGGGAACGCAGTATTTT.

The chain employs TRBV5-8 and TRBJ1-2; TRBD1 is a possible D gene (6 bases). CDR1 is SGHTS and CDR2 is YDEGEE in the germline V gene. V shed 0 bases and J shed 8 bases, with 20 bases lying between them. The CDR3 extends over 16 amino acids. CDR3 sequence reads: CASSLVRGITPSGYTF. The CDR3 DNA is TGTGCCAGCAGCTTGGTTAGGGGGATTACCCCTAGCGGCTACACCTTC. Supplemented by reference TRBV5-8 and TRBJ1-2, the full variable domain reads EAGVTQSPTHLIKTRGQQATLRCSPISGHTSVYWYQQALGLGLQFLLWYDEGEERNRGNFPPRFSGRQFPNYSSELNVNALELEDSALYLCASSLVRGITPSGYTFGSGTRLTVV.

The chain employs TRBV25-1 and TRBJ1-4; D unclear. The CDR3 has 14 residues. From germline, CDR1 is MGHDK and CDR2 SYGVNS. Trimming pared 2 bases from V and 7 bases from J, leaving 11 bases between. This CDR3 reads CASSELSLREKLFF. In nucleotides, the CDR3 is TGTGCCAGCAGTGAACTCAGTCTTCGTGAAAAACTGTTTTTT.

The V and J genes are TRBV30 and TRBJ1-2; D gene uncertain. The CDR3 has 13 residues. Germline-derived CDR1 and CDR2 are GTSNPN and SVGIG (reference sequence). V was pared by 3 bases and J by 2 bases, with 10 bases between. The CDR3 coding sequence is TGTGCCTGGAGGGAACAGCCAAACTATGGCTACACCTTC. Its protein is CAWREQPNYGYTF.

The chain combines TRBV6-1 with TRBJ1-5; D ambiguous. Germline CDR1 reads MNHNS; CDR2 reads SASEGT. V shed 4 bases and J shed 1 base, with 14 bases lying between them. The CDR3 contains 16 residues. CDR3 residues: CASSVLIRVSNQPQHF. DNA for the CDR3: TGTGCCAGCAGTGTGTTAATACGAGTGAGCAATCAGCCCCAGCATTTT.

This clone was recorded only once. This chain joins TRBV7-9 and TRBJ1-2, with TRBD1 matching 9 bases. CDR1 and CDR2 from the germline V gene are SEHNR and FQNEAQ (reference sequence). Trimming took 6 bases from V and 6 from J; bases not matched to a gene: 5. The CDR3 spans 13 residues. The CDR3 spells CASRETGGNGYTF. The CDR3 nucleotides are TGTGCCAGCAGAGAAACAGGGGGCAATGGCTACACCTTC.

The V gene is TRBV18, the J gene TRBJ1-1; D is unclear. Trimming took 0 bases from V and 2 from J, leaving 19 bases between them. From germline, CDR1 is KGHSH and CDR2 LQKENI. The CDR3 runs to 18 residues. The CDR3 loop is CASSPPMRLGSPNTEAFF. The DNA of the CDR3 is TGTGCCAGCTCACCACCGATGAGGTTAGGCTCTCCTAACACTGAAGCTTTCTTT.

The genes are TRBV11-1 and TRBJ1-6; 7 bases are a match to TRBD1. V lost 1 base and J lost 10; bases outside the gene matches: 1. The V gene's germline CDR1 is SGHAT and CDR2 FQDESV (reference sequence). There are 13 residues in the CDR3. The CDR3 protein is CASSLEGGSPLHF. CDR3 sequence (DNA): TGTGCCAGCAGCTTAGAAGGGGGCTCACCCCTCCACTTT.

This clone was seen only once. V is TRBV2 and J is TRBJ2-1; possibly TRBD2 for D (5 bases). Germline V gives CDR1 SNHLY, CDR2 FYNNEI. Trimming removed 5 bases from V and 0 bases from J, with 11 bases in between. The CDR3 is 15 amino acids. In DNA, the CDR3 is TGTGCCAGCAGTAGCGGATACAGCTCCTACAATGAGCAGTTCTTC. It is translated as CASSSGYSSYNEQFF.

The chain carries TRBV2 and TRBJ2-7, with 8 positions matching TRBD2. The CDR3 is 14 residues long. Germline values: CDR1 SNHLY, CDR2 FYNNEI. V dropped 4 bases and J dropped 4; count of bases not matched to a gene: 6. The CDR3 region has the DNA TGTGCCAGCAGTGTCCTCCGGGGGGGTTACGAGCAGTACTTC. Protein product: CASSVLRGGYEQYF.

This chain connects TRBV7-2 to TRBJ2-3; TRBD2 matches 14 bases. J was trimmed by 5 bases and V by 4 bases; bases with no gene match: 5. CDR1 is SGHTA, CDR2 FQGNSA, per germline. CDR3 size: 16 residues. The CDR3 loop is CASSSPGLAGVDTQYF. CDR3 sequence (DNA): TGTGCCAGCAGCTCTCCGGGACTAGCGGGGGTAGATACGCAGTATTTT.

This sequence joins TRBV14 and TRBJ2-6; D unclear. Per germline, CDR1 SGHDN and CDR2 FVKESK. V lost 1 base and J lost 0, with 13 bases in between. The CDR3 covers 18 residues. The chain's CDR3 is CASSQAGSLYSGANVLTF. CDR3 DNA sequence: TGTGCCAGCAGCCAAGCCGGGTCCCTATACTCTGGGGCCAACGTCCTGACTTTC.

This sequence joins TRBV2 and TRBJ2-1; 7 nucleotides line up with TRBD2. Germline values: CDR1 SNHLY, CDR2 FYNNEI. This CDR3 spans 16 amino acids. Trimming took 5 bases from V and 8 from J; bases not matched to a gene: 15. CDR3 residues: CASSRIGAGVSYEQFF. The DNA for the CDR3 is TGTGCCAGCAGTAGGATAGGGGCGGGAGTTAGCTATGAGCAGTTCTTC.

Only a few counts were recorded for this clone. The genes are TRBV28 and TRBJ1-2; the D is unclear. Germline loops: CDR1 MDHEN, CDR2 SYDVKM. The V end lost 6 bases, the J end lost 5 bases, and 13 bases lay between the germline ends. The CDR3 consists of 13 residues. The CDR3 region is CASSPSAGYGYTF. The CDR3, as DNA: TGTGCCAGCAGCCCTAGCGCGGGATATGGCTACACCTTC.

V is TRBV9 and J is TRBJ2-7; 10 bases agree with TRBD1. Trimming at V came to 4 bases and at J to 3 bases, leaving 7 bases not matched to a gene. There are 15 residues in the CDR3. Germline-derived CDR1 and CDR2 are SGDLS and YYNGEE. CDR3 in DNA: TGTGCCAGCAGCAGGGGACAGGGGAAGGTCTACGAGCAGTACTTC. It specifies CASSRGQGKVYEQYF. The full variable domain, rest sourced from reference TRBV9 and TRBJ2-7, is DSGVTQTPKHLITATGQRVTLRCSPRSGDLSVYWYQQSLDQGLQFLIQYYNGEERAKGNILERFSAQQFPDLHSELNLSSLELGDSALYFCASSRGQGKVYEQYFGPGTRLTVT.

This chain uses TRBV28 with TRBJ1-1, with D possibly TRBD1 on 5 matching bases. The germline V gene has CDR1 MDHEN and CDR2 SYDVKM. V dropped 7 bases and J dropped 1 base, with 19 bases sitting between them. CDR3 length: 16 residues. CDR3 coding DNA: TGTGCCAGCAAGAAACTCATACAGGAGTCGAACACTGAAGCTTTCTTT. Encoded protein: CASKKLIQESNTEAFF. Full variable domain (remainder filled in from reference TRBV28 and TRBJ1-1): DVKVTQSSRYLVKRTGEKVFLECVQDMDHENMFWYRQDPGLGLRLIYFSYDVKMKEKGDIPEGYSVSREKKERFSLILESASTNQTSMYLCASKKLIQESNTEAFFGQGTRLTVV.

The rearrangement uses TRBV30 and TRBJ2-6; D is undetermined. V was cut by 0 bases and J by 4 bases, with 4 bases left in between. Germline V CDR1 and CDR2: GTSNPN, SVGIG (reference sequence). The CDR3 is 13 amino acids. CDR3 residues: CAWSVEGANVLTF. In DNA, the CDR3 is TGTGCCTGGAGTGTAGAGGGGGCCAACGTCCTGACTTTC.

This chain joins TRBV6-5 and TRBJ1-1, with D hard to call. CDR3 length: 15 residues. V shed 0 bases and J shed 4 bases, with 12 bases lying between them. Germline loops: CDR1 MNHEY, CDR2 SVGAGI. The CDR3 protein is CASSYSRSEGTEAFF. The CDR3 DNA follows: TGTGCCAGCAGTTACTCGAGATCTGAGGGCACTGAAGCTTTCTTT.

For the CDR3, the DNA is TGTGCCAGCAGCTTGAAAACGACAGGGGGCGGGATAGAGACCCAGTACTTC. Protein: CASSLKTTGGGIETQYF. The chain uses TRBV5-4 and TRBJ2-5; 10 bases fit TRBD1. The J segment lost 4 bases and the V segment lost 1 base, leaving 10 bases of the junction unmatched. CDR3 length equals 17 residues. Germline V CDR1 and CDR2: SGHNT, YYREEE (reference sequence). Full variable domain (missing parts from reference TRBV5-4 and TRBJ2-5): ETGVTQSPTHLIKTRGQQVTLRCSSQSGHNTVSWYQQALGQGPQFIFQYYREEENGRGNFPPRFSGLQFPNYSSELNVNALELDDSALYLCASSLKTTGGGIETQYFGPGTRLLVL.

The gene calls are TRBV14 and TRBJ1-2; the D gene is possibly TRBD1 (5 bases). This CDR3 is 14 amino acids long. V gave up 4 bases and J gave up 7 bases, with 16 bases separating them. Germline lookup yields CDR1 SGHDN and CDR2 FVKESK. The CDR3 region has the DNA TGTGCCAGCAGCCGCCAAACGGGGGGGAGTGGCTACACCTTC. It is translated as CASSRQTGGSGYTF.

J is TRBJ1-2 and V is TRBV5-4, with a tentative D call TRBD1 (6 bases). CDR3 length: 13 residues. Per germline, CDR1 SGHNT and CDR2 YYREEE (reference sequence). With 3 bases removed from V and 5 bases from J, the gap between germline ends came to 11 bases. The CDR3 sequence is CASSSRGAYGYTF. The CDR3 bases are TGTGCCAGCAGCTCCAGGGGCGCGTATGGCTACACCTTC.

CDR3 sequence: CASSVGTGSDEQFF. DNA for the CDR3: TGTGCCAGCAGCGTTGGGACCGGGAGCGATGAGCAGTTCTTC. The rearrangement uses TRBV9 and TRBJ2-1, with TRBD2 as a possible D gene (6 bases). Trimming left V 2 bases short and J 8 bases short, with 14 bases between. The CDR3 loop spans 14 amino acids. Germline CDR1 reads SGDLS; CDR2 reads YYNGEE.

The CDR3 spells CASSLGLAGGGYQETQYF. CDR3 DNA sequence: TGTGCCAGCAGCTTGGGACTAGCGGGAGGGGGCTACCAAGAGACCCAGTACTTC. The V call is TRBV5-5, the J call TRBJ2-5, with 14 nucleotides matching TRBD2. The CDR3 contains 18 residues. The germline CDR1 and CDR2 sequences are SGHKS and YYEKEE (reference sequence). V shed 0 bases, J shed 0 bases, and the junction held 4 bases outside the gene matches.

The chain employs TRBV7-2 and TRBJ2-5; 9 nucleotides match TRBD2. Germline V CDR1 and CDR2: SGHTA, FQGNSA. J was trimmed by 2 bases and V by 4 bases; bases with no gene match: 11. The CDR3 has 17 residues. CDR3 sequence reads: CASSSGAQRGAQETQYF. The CDR3 nucleotides read TGTGCCAGCAGCTCAGGGGCCCAGCGGGGGGCTCAAGAGACCCAGTACTTC.

V usage is TRBV9 and J usage is TRBJ1-2; 9 bases align to TRBD1. V was clipped by 1 base and J by 10 bases; unmatched bases: 11. The CDR3 sequence is 15 residues long. CDR1 and CDR2 from the germline V gene are SGDLS and YYNGEE. As DNA, the CDR3 is TGTGCCAGCAGCGTATCTCCGGGACAGGGTTTATTCTACACCTTC. This sequence encodes CASSVSPGQGLFYTF.

The J gene is TRBJ1-5, the V gene TRBV2, with 7 bases matching TRBD1. V lost 6 bases and J lost 4; bases outside the gene matches: 9. Germline V lookup: CDR1 SNHLY, CDR2 FYNNEI. The CDR3 length is 15 residues. CDR3 residues: CASRAGTAENQPQHF. The CDR3 DNA is TGTGCCAGCAGGGCCGGGACAGCCGAAAATCAGCCCCAGCATTTT.